The next 18 T cell receptor beta chains were all read from a single sample in a study of blood T cell repertoires in COVID-19. Assay used: immunoSEQ multiplex PCR; TCRdb lists only in-frame clones, some missing. The repertoire holds more than 350,000 clones, with more than 80% as singletons. Sequenced: PBMCs or T cells enriched from blood (not recorded which). The origin of the receptors is a man aged 18 to 35 who had recovered from COVID-19.

This clone was counted ten times or more. The chain couples TRBV19 to TRBJ1-1, with TRBD1 matching over 8 bases. Germline V gene data show CDR1 as LNHDA and CDR2 as SQIVND (reference sequence). V was clipped by 7 bases and J by 3 bases; unmatched bases: 7. CDR3 size: 14 residues. The CDR3 spells CASTDRGLDTEAFF. The CDR3 bases are TGTGCCAGTACCGACAGGGGCCTGGACACTGAAGCTTTCTTT. The whole variable domain, filled in from reference TRBV19 and TRBJ1-1, reads DGGITQSPKYLFRKEGQNVTLSCEQNLNHDAMYWYRQDPGQGLRLIYYSQIVNDFQKGDIAEGYSVSREKKESFPLTVTSAQKNPTAFYLCASTDRGLDTEAFFGQGTRLTVV.

On this clone itself: The sample has other DNA sequences that encode this CDR3 too. The chain is built from TRBV3-1 (or the pseudogene TRBV3-2) and TRBJ1-1, with a weak D call TRBD1 (5 bases). CDR1 and CDR2 (germline): LGHDT, YNNKEL (reference sequence). This CDR3 region has 13 residues. Trimming cost V 2 bases and J 2 bases, with 6 bases left between them. CDR3 nucleotides: TGTGCCAGCAGCCAAACAGGAAACACTGAAGCTTTCTTT. Protein: CASSQTGNTEAFF.

The gene calls are TRBV4-1 and TRBJ2-1, with a weak D call TRBD2 (5 bases). Trimming took 6 bases from V and 9 from J, leaving 12 bases between them. CDR1 and CDR2 from the germline V gene are MGHRA and YSYEKL. The CDR3 has 12 amino acids. The CDR3 loop is CASSLGVGEQFF. The CDR3, as DNA: TGCGCCAGCAGTCTCGGGGTTGGTGAGCAGTTCTTC.

V usage is TRBV5-1 and J usage is TRBJ2-1, with TRBD2 matching 7 bases. The ends lost 4 bases at V and 8 bases at J; junction bases unmatched: 9. The CDR3 sequence is 14 residues long. Germline lookup yields CDR1 SGHRS and CDR2 YFSETQ. The CDR3 sequence: CASSPGRSGDEQFF. In nucleotides, the CDR3 is TGCGCCAGCAGCCCAGGTCGGAGCGGGGATGAGCAGTTCTTC.

As DNA, the CDR3 is TGCGCCAGCAGCTTGGATCCGGGAGTAGGTGAAAAACTGTTTTTT. Its protein is CASSLDPGVGEKLFF. The J gene is TRBJ1-4, the V gene TRBV5-1; D is unclear. Germline V lookup: CDR1 SGHRS, CDR2 YFSETQ. Trimming pared 0 bases from V and 7 bases from J, leaving 13 bases between. This CDR3 has 15 amino acids.

This clone was recorded a few times. The gene calls are TRBV27 and TRBJ2-5; D possibly corresponds to TRBD1 (6 bases). Trimming stripped 3 bases from V and 5 bases from J, with 19 bases between. The CDR3 covers 16 residues. The germline CDR1 and CDR2 sequences are MNHEY and SMNVEV (reference sequence). The CDR3 region is CASSLRGDNRRETQYF. The DNA of the CDR3 is TGTGCCAGCAGTTTGAGAGGGGACAACCGAAGGGAGACCCAGTACTTC.

The genes are TRBV7-3 and TRBJ1-1; 10 positions agree with TRBD1. Germline CDR1 is SGHTA and CDR2 is FQGTGA. The CDR3 has 17 residues. Trimming removed 5 bases from V and 1 base from J; junction bases left unmatched: 10. The CDR3 spells CASSLRGQGRGNTEAFF. The CDR3 DNA follows: TGTGCCAGCAGCCTGAGGGGACAGGGGCGAGGGAACACTGAAGCTTTCTTT.

The chain links TRBV3-1 (or the pseudogene TRBV3-2) to TRBJ1-6, with TRBD1 identical over 7 bases. Germline V gene sequence: CDR1 LGHDT, CDR2 YNNKEL (reference sequence). The CDR3 has 13 amino acids. The J segment lost 4 bases and the V segment lost 8 bases, leaving 2 bases of the junction unmatched. CDR3 sequence reads: CASGQDYNSPLHF. DNA of the CDR3: TGTGCCAGCGGACAGGATTATAATTCACCCCTCCACTTT.

The rearrangement joins TRBV20-1 to TRBJ1-5; D gene unclear. Germline CDR1 is DFQATT and CDR2 is SNEGSKA (reference sequence). Trimming stripped 3 bases from V and 0 bases from J, with 12 bases between. The CDR3 runs 15 residues. The CDR3 sequence: CSASGGGNSNQPQHF. For the CDR3, the DNA is TGCAGTGCTAGTGGAGGCGGAAATAGCAATCAGCCCCAGCATTTT.

This chain links TRBV5-1 with TRBJ1-2; TRBD1 aligns across 8 bases. After removal of 7 bases from V and 5 bases from J, the junction contained 13 bases not matched to a gene. In germline, CDR1 is SGHRS, CDR2 YFSETQ. This CDR3 has 15 residues. The CDR3 coding sequence is TGCGCCAGCTCCAGGCCAGGGGGCCTATCGTATGGCTACACCTTC. It encodes CASSRPGGLSYGYTF.

The rearrangement joins TRBV3-1 (or the pseudogene TRBV3-2) to TRBJ1-2, with TRBD1 matching over 7 bases. CDR3 size: 16 residues. Germline CDR1 LGHDT, CDR2 YNNKEL (reference sequence). V was pared by 2 bases and J by 7 bases, with 13 bases of the junction left unmatched. The CDR3 nucleotides read TGTGCCAGCAGCCAATTCACCGGGACAGTTGTGCGTGGCTACACCTTC. Amino acid sequence: CASSQFTGTVVRGYTF.

This chain's CDR3 is CASSKRDRGYYEQYF. Here the CDR3 DNA reads TGTGCCAGCAGCAAACGCGACAGGGGGTATTACGAGCAGTACTTC. The chain recombines TRBV7-3 with TRBJ2-7; 9 bases agree with TRBD1. This CDR3 contains 15 residues. With V trimmed by 5 bases and J by 4 bases, 9 bases remained unmatched. Germline CDR1 SGHTA, CDR2 FQGTGA.

In its sample, this clone was seen a few times. This chain joins TRBV9 and TRBJ2-7, with D tentatively TRBD2 (5 bases). The germline gives CDR1 SGDLS, CDR2 YYNGEE. V was shortened by 0 bases and J by 0 bases, with 16 bases between the two germline ends. The CDR3 covers 17 residues. CDR3 protein: CASSVGDSRRSSYEQYF. CDR3 in DNA: TGTGCCAGCAGCGTAGGGGATTCTAGGAGGAGCTCCTACGAGCAGTACTTC.

This chain uses TRBV5-1 with TRBJ2-2, with TRBD1 matching over 8 bases. Trimming took 4 bases from V and 5 from J; bases not matched to a gene: 10. The CDR3 has 16 amino acids. CDR1 is SGHRS and CDR2 is YFSETQ in the germline V gene. The CDR3, as DNA: TGCGCCAGCAGCCCTAATTCAGGGGGCCGGACCGGGGAGCTGTTTTTT. Residues: CASSPNSGGRTGELFF.

The chain carries TRBV12-5 and TRBJ1-5, with D tentatively TRBD1 (5 bases). The CDR3 runs to 15 residues. Per the germline V gene, CDR1 is LGHNT and CDR2 is FRNRAP. V was clipped by 4 bases and J by 1 base, with 11 bases between them. The CDR3 protein is CASGSQGGSNQPQHF. The DNA of the CDR3 is TGTGCTAGTGGTTCCCAGGGAGGAAGCAATCAGCCCCAGCATTTT.

The chain joins TRBV5-1 to TRBJ2-2; perhaps TRBD2 as D (6 bases). The V and J ends lost 1 base and 0 bases respectively, with 10 bases between them. The germline V gene has CDR1 SGHRS and CDR2 YFSETQ. The CDR3 covers 16 residues. DNA for the CDR3: TGCGCCAGCAGCTTGTCGGCGGGGACGAACACCGGGGAGCTGTTTTTT. This sequence encodes CASSLSAGTNTGELFF.

The J gene is TRBJ2-5, the V gene TRBV7-6, with 11 bases matching TRBD2. The V gene end was trimmed by 5 bases and the J gene end by 4 bases; junction bases not matched to a gene: 9. Germline values: CDR1 SGHVS, CDR2 FNYEAQ. The CDR3 consists of 16 residues. The CDR3 reads CASSPRSGGAPETQYF. The CDR3 DNA sequence: TGTGCCAGCAGCCCCCGTAGCGGGGGGGCCCCAGAGACCCAGTACTTC.

The chain carries TRBV6-5 and TRBJ1-5; D gene uncertain. The CDR3 has 14 amino acids. Germline assignment: CDR1 MNHEY and CDR2 SVGAGI. V was trimmed by 7 bases and J by 2 bases, leaving 12 bases between them. CDR3 amino acids: CASKSGEGNQPQHF. Written as DNA, the CDR3 is TGTGCCAGCAAGAGTGGGGAGGGCAATCAGCCCCAGCATTTT.